The rows below give T cell receptor beta chains drawn from one sample of a study of neurological immune-mediated disorders. TCRdb called the 5' RACE reads again in MiXCR, with one record for every CDR3 protein. The profile shows 75,000 to 90,000 distinct CDR3 sequences, over 9% of them singletons. Sequenced input: PBMCs. These receptors all come from a middle-aged man in good health. Both conserved end residues are part of each CDR3. Each record gives: CDR3 protein, CDR3 DNA, D gene, V gene, clone size, J gene. D genes are given only for firm matches. Clone size appears in some rows only: once, few, many, or a class for an expanded clone.

cdr3_aa: CASSVDSLGRDSPLHF
cdr3_nt: TGTGCCAGCAGCGTAGATAGCCTCGGAAGGGACTCACCCCTCCACTTT
d_call: .
v_call: TRBV9
clone_size: many
j_call: TRBJ1-6

cdr3_aa: CASSVADRESSPLHF
cdr3_nt: TGTGCCAGCAGCGTAGCGGACAGGGAGAGTTCACCCCTCCACTTT
d_call: TRBD1
v_call: TRBV9
clone_size: few
j_call: TRBJ1-6

cdr3_aa: CASSFGTSGGGLHYEQYF
cdr3_nt: TGTGCCAGCAGCTTCGGGACTAGCGGAGGAGGACTTCACTACGAGCAGTACTTC
d_call: TRBD2
v_call: TRBV11-2
clone_size: many
j_call: TRBJ2-7

cdr3_aa: CASSLDRSENGYTF
cdr3_nt: TGCGCCAGCAGCCTGGACAGGTCGGAGAATGGCTACACCTTC
d_call: TRBD1
v_call: TRBV5-1
clone_size: many
j_call: TRBJ1-2

cdr3_aa: CSVGDGHGNEQFF
cdr3_nt: TGCAGCGTTGGGGATGGACACGGAAATGAGCAGTTCTTC
d_call: .
v_call: TRBV29-1
clone_size: many
j_call: TRBJ2-1

cdr3_aa: CSASTPPGLAGMGNEQFF
cdr3_nt: TGCAGTGCTAGCACCCCCCCGGGACTAGCGGGGATGGGCAATGAGCAGTTCTTC
d_call: TRBD2
v_call: TRBV20-1
clone_size: many
j_call: TRBJ2-1

cdr3_aa: CASSLLGQGTYEQYF
cdr3_nt: TGTGCCAGCAGTTTACTGGGACAGGGGACCTACGAGCAGTACTTC
d_call: TRBD1
v_call: TRBV12-3/TRBV12-4
clone_size: .
j_call: TRBJ2-7

cdr3_aa: CATSREANTEAFF
cdr3_nt: TGTGCCACCAGCAGAGAGGCGAACACTGAAGCTTTCTTT
d_call: .
v_call: TRBV15
clone_size: many
j_call: TRBJ1-1

cdr3_aa: CSAPRGDTQYF
cdr3_nt: TGCAGTGCTCCTCGAGGAGATACGCAGTATTTT
d_call: .
v_call: TRBV20-1
clone_size: many
j_call: TRBJ2-3

cdr3_aa: CASSKRGAGDQPQHF
cdr3_nt: TGTGCCAGCAGCAAGAGGGGTGCAGGGGACCAGCCCCAGCATTTT
d_call: .
v_call: TRBV7-2
clone_size: many
j_call: TRBJ1-5

cdr3_aa: CASREADDEQYF
cdr3_nt: TGTGCCAGCAGGGAAGCAGACGACGAGCAGTACTTC
d_call: .
v_call: TRBV28
clone_size: many
j_call: TRBJ2-7

cdr3_aa: CASSDNYGYTF
cdr3_nt: TGTGCCAGCAGCGACAACTATGGCTACACCTTC
d_call: .
v_call: TRBV5-5
clone_size: many
j_call: TRBJ1-2

cdr3_aa: CASSLGVTEAFF
cdr3_nt: TGTGCCAGCAGCTTAGGGGTCACTGAAGCTTTCTTT
d_call: .
v_call: TRBV7-9
clone_size: many
j_call: TRBJ1-1

cdr3_aa: CATSGTLNQPQHF
cdr3_nt: TGTGCCACCAGTGGAACCCTCAATCAGCCCCAGCATTTT
d_call: .
v_call: TRBV24-1
clone_size: many
j_call: TRBJ1-5

cdr3_aa: CASSFMGFTDTQYF
cdr3_nt: TGTGCCAGCAGCTTTATGGGTTTCACAGATACGCAGTATTTT
d_call: .
v_call: TRBV5-6
clone_size: many
j_call: TRBJ2-3

cdr3_aa: CASSLGAQGASSEYF
cdr3_nt: TGTGCCAGCAGCTTGGGGGCGCAGGGGGCCTCCAGTGAGTACTTC
d_call: TRBD1
v_call: TRBV5-5
clone_size: many
j_call: TRBJ2-7

cdr3_aa: CASSAGRGYQETQYF
cdr3_nt: TGCGCCAGCAGCGCTGGAAGAGGGTACCAAGAGACCCAGTACTTC
d_call: .
v_call: TRBV5-1
clone_size: many
j_call: TRBJ2-5

cdr3_aa: CASSLRVADEQYF
cdr3_nt: TGTGCCAGCAGCTTAAGAGTAGCGGACGAGCAGTACTTC
d_call: .
v_call: TRBV7-3
clone_size: many
j_call: TRBJ2-7

cdr3_aa: CASSHTADPYYEQYF
cdr3_nt: TGTGCCAGCAGCCATACAGCCGATCCTTACTACGAGCAGTACTTC
d_call: .
v_call: TRBV3-1
clone_size: many
j_call: TRBJ2-7

cdr3_aa: CASSFDGQGHEQYF
cdr3_nt: TGCGCCAGCAGCTTCGATGGACAGGGCCACGAGCAGTACTTC
d_call: TRBD1
v_call: TRBV5-1
clone_size: few
j_call: TRBJ2-7

cdr3_aa: CASSPMLLAGGTDTQYF
cdr3_nt: TGTGCCAGCAGCCCGATGCTTTTAGCGGGGGGCACAGATACGCAGTATTTT
d_call: TRBD2
v_call: TRBV5-6
clone_size: many
j_call: TRBJ2-3

cdr3_aa: CATSRPPGPTNEKLFF
cdr3_nt: TGTGCCACCAGCAGACCTCCGGGACCGACTAATGAAAAACTGTTTTTT
d_call: .
v_call: TRBV15
clone_size: many
j_call: TRBJ1-4

cdr3_aa: CASSFEEFGGLITDTQYF
cdr3_nt: TGTGCCAGCAGCTTTGAGGAGTTCGGGGGGCTTATAACAGATACGCAGTATTTT
d_call: .
v_call: TRBV5-6
clone_size: many
j_call: TRBJ2-3

cdr3_aa: CSAPREGLAGGPYEQYF
cdr3_nt: TGCAGTGCCCCACGGGAGGGACTAGCGGGAGGCCCCTACGAGCAGTACTTC
d_call: TRBD2
v_call: TRBV20-1
clone_size: many
j_call: TRBJ2-7

cdr3_aa: CASSLVKTGVYEQYF
cdr3_nt: TGTGCCAGCAGTTTAGTGAAGACAGGGGTCTACGAGCAGTACTTC
d_call: TRBD1
v_call: TRBV12-3/TRBV12-4
clone_size: many
j_call: TRBJ2-7

cdr3_aa: CASSRRVGIAKNIQYF
cdr3_nt: TGTGCCAGCAGTCGCAGAGTGGGGATAGCCAAAAACATTCAGTACTTC
d_call: .
v_call: TRBV5-6
clone_size: .
j_call: TRBJ2-4

cdr3_aa: CSVEEGAGYEQYF
cdr3_nt: TGCAGCGTTGAAGAGGGGGCAGGGTACGAGCAGTACTTC
d_call: .
v_call: TRBV29-1
clone_size: many
j_call: TRBJ2-7

cdr3_aa: CSASRGVAATEAFF
cdr3_nt: TGCAGTGCTAGTAGGGGGGTGGCGGCCACTGAAGCTTTCTTT
d_call: .
v_call: TRBV20-1
clone_size: many
j_call: TRBJ1-1

cdr3_aa: CASSPGPAASQYF
cdr3_nt: TGCGCCAGCAGCCCGGGTCCCGCGGCGTCGCAGTATTTT
d_call: .
v_call: TRBV10-2
clone_size: many
j_call: TRBJ2-3